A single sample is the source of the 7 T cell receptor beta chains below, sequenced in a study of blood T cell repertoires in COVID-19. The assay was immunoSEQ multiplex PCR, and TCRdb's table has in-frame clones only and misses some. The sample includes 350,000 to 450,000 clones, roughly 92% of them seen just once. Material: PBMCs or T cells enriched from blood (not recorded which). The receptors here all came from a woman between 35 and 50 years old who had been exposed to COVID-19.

In DNA, the CDR3 is TGTGCCAGCAGTAGGATGGGGGGATATAGCAATCAGCCCCAGCATTTT. It yields the protein CASSRMGGYSNQPQHF. The chain combines TRBV6-2 or TRBV6-3 with TRBJ1-5; weak D call: TRBD1 (5 bases). The CDR3 loop spans 16 amino acids. Germline V lookup: CDR1 MNHEY, CDR2 SVGEGT. V was pared by 5 bases and J by 0 bases, with 14 bases between.

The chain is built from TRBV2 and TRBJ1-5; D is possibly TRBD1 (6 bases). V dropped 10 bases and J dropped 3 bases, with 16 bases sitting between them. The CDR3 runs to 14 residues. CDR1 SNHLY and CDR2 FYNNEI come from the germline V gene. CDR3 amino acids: CATKGQGYNQPQHF. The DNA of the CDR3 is TGTGCCACGAAGGGGCAGGGGTACAATCAGCCCCAGCATTTT.

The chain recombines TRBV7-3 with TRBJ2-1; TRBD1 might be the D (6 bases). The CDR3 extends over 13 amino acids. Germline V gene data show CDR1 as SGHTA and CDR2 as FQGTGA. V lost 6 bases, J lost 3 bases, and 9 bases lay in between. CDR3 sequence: CASSSDSYNEQFF. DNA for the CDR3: TGTGCCAGCAGTTCGGACAGCTACAATGAGCAGTTCTTC.

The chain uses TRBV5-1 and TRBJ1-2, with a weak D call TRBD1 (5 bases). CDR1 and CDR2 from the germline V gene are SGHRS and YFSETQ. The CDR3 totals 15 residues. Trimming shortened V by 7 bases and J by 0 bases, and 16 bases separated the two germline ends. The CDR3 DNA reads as TGCGCCAGCGGGAGGGACGGATCCTCTAACTATGGCTACACCTTC. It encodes CASGRDGSSNYGYTF.

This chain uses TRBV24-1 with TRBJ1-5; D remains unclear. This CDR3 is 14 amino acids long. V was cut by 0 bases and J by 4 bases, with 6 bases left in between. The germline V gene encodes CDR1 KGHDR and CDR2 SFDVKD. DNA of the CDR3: TGTGCCACCAGTGATTTGGCGGGTAATCAGCCCCAGCATTTT. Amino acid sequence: CATSDLAGNQPQHF.

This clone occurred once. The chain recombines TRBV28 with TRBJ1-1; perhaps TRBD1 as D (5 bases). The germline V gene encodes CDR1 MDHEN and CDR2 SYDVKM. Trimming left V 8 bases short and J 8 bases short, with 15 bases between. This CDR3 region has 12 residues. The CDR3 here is CASGALGYEAFF. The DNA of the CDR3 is TGTGCCAGCGGGGCCTTGGGGTACGAAGCTTTCTTT.

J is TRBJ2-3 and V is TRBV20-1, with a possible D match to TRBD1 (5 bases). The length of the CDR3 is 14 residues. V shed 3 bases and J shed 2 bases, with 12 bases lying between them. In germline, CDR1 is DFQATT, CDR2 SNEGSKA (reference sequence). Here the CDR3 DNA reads TGCAGTGCTAGTATCCAGGGATTCACAGATACGCAGTATTTT. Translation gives CSASIQGFTDTQYF.